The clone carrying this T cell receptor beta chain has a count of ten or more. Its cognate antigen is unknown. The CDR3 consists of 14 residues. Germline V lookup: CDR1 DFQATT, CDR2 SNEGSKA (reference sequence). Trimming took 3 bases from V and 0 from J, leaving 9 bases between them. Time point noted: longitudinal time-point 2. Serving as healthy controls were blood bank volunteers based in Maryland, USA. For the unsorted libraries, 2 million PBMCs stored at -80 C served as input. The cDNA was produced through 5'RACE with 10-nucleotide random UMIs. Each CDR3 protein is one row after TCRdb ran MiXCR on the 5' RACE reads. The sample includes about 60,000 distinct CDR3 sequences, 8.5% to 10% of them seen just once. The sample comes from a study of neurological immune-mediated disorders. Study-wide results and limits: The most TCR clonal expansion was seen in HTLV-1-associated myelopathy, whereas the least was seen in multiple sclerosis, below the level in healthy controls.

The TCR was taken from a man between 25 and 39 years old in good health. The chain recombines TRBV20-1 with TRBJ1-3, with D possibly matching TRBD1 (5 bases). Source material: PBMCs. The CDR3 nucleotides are TGCAGTGCTAGTCAGGGATCCTCTGGAAACACCATATATTTT. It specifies CSASQGSSGNTIYF.